A selection of T cell receptor beta chains follows, all from one sample in a study of T cell repertoires in cytomegalovirus infection. No antigens are known for them. TCRdb re-derived calls from the reads in MiXCR, one entry per CDR3 protein. The data hold 45,000 to 50,000 distinct CDR3 sequences, with roughly 19% observed a single time. Sample: CD8+ T cells from cultured PBMCs, taken from culture after CMV antigen stimulation. The source of these receptors is a human donor in good health (CMV status not recorded). Some clones in this sample may be carry-over from other donors' samples. CDR3s include the opening cysteine and the closing phenylalanine or tryptophan. Fields, in order: J gene, clone size, D gene, V gene, CDR3 DNA, CDR3 protein. D genes are given only for firm matches. The size of a clone is reported for some rows only, either as once, few or many, or as a class for expanded clones.

TRBJ2-1 | NA | NA | TRBV5-1 | TGCGCCAGCAGCCTCTGGCTTGGAGGCACCTACAATGAGCAGTTCTTC | CASSLWLGGTYNEQFF
TRBJ2-1 | NA | TRBD1 | TRBV27 | TGTGCCAGCAGCCGCGACAGGGGAGAGGTTATGGATGAGCAGTTCTTC | CASSRDRGEVMDEQFF
TRBJ1-2 | NA | NA | TRBV28 | TGTGCCAGCAGTGAGGACATTCGGATCTATGGCTACACCTTC | CASSEDIRIYGYTF
TRBJ1-2 | few | TRBD1 | TRBV6-2/TRBV6-3 | TGTGCCAGCAGTTACTCGAAGAGCCAGGGGGACTATGGCTACACCTTC | CASSYSKSQGDYGYTF
TRBJ2-7 | many | NA | TRBV19 | TGTGCCAGTAGTGCGGGTGACATCTACGAGCAGTACTTC | CASSAGDIYEQYF
TRBJ1-2 | NA | NA | TRBV27 | TGTGCCGGCAGTTGGACTTCTCTGGATGGCTACACCTTC | CAGSWTSLDGYTF
TRBJ2-7 | many | TRBD1 | TRBV7-9 | TGTGCCAGCAGCTCGACAGGGGTCGACGAGCAGTACTTC | CASSSTGVDEQYF
TRBJ2-7 | once | TRBD2 | TRBV7-9 | TGTGCCAGCAGCTTAGAGACTAGCGGGATCTACGAGCAGTACTTC | CASSLETSGIYEQYF
TRBJ1-1 | few | NA | TRBV19 | TGTGCCAGTAGTCGCCTTCGAGACATGAACACTGAAGCTTTCTTT | CASSRLRDMNTEAFF
TRBJ1-5 | NA | NA | TRBV15 | TGTGCCACCAGCAGAGAAGCTGGGGGTGGCAATCAGCCCCAGCATTTT | CATSREAGGGNQPQHF
TRBJ2-1 | NA | NA | TRBV10-3 | TGTGCCATCAGTGGGGGGGCTTCTAGCGACAATGAGCAGTTCTTC | CAISGGASSDNEQFF
TRBJ2-3 | many | TRBD2 | TRBV20-1 | TGCAGTGCTAGAGATTCTCTCGATAGCGGGTTCACAGATACGCAGTATTTT | CSARDSLDSGFTDTQYF
TRBJ2-1 | many | TRBD2 | TRBV20-1 | TGCAGTGCTAGAGGCCCCCTTGGGGAGGGGATCTCCGGGCGCGATGAGCAGTTCTTC | CSARGPLGEGISGRDEQFF
TRBJ2-7 | NA | TRBD2 | TRBV27 | TGTGCCAGCTCCCCGACCGGTGGCGGGAGTTACGAGCAGTACTTC | CASSPTGGGSYEQYF
TRBJ2-2 | many | TRBD1 | TRBV6-5 | TGTGCCAGCAGTTACCGTGGACAGGGAAGTCGCCGGGAGCTGTTTTTT | CASSYRGQGSRRELFF
TRBJ2-5 | few | TRBD1 | TRBV25-1 | TGTGCCAGCGGCTTGCCGGGACAGGGTAGCCAAGAGACCCAGTACTTC | CASGLPGQGSQETQYF
TRBJ1-1 | few | NA | TRBV7-8 | TGTGCCAGCAGCTTAGACCCGAACATGAACACTGAAGCTTTCTTT | CASSLDPNMNTEAFF
TRBJ2-1 | few | NA | TRBV7-9 | TGTGCCAGCAGCTCTCTAGCAAATGAGCAGTTCTTC | CASSSLANEQFF
TRBJ1-5 | NA | TRBD1 | TRBV4-2 | TGTGCCAGCAGCCAAGATGCAGGGGGCTGGCAGCCCCAGCATTTT | CASSQDAGGWQPQHF
TRBJ2-7 | few | NA | TRBV29-1 | TGCAGCGTTGAGACAGCCTCCTACGAGCAGTACTTC | CSVETASYEQYF
TRBJ1-5 | few | NA | TRBV19 | TGTGCCAGTAGTATACGGGCAGGGAATCAGCCCCAGCATTTT | CASSIRAGNQPQHF
TRBJ2-7 | few | NA | TRBV4-3 | TGCGCCAGCAGCCAAGATTCCGGCCATTCCTACGAGCAGTACTTC | CASSQDSGHSYEQYF
TRBJ2-7 | few | TRBD2 | TRBV7-9 | TGTGCCAGCAGCTTAGGGGGGGGGGGACGGTACGAGCAGTACTTC | CASSLGGGGRYEQYF
TRBJ2-1 | few | TRBD1 | TRBV24-1 | TGTGCCACCAGTGATTCCGGGACAGCAGACCCTAGCTCCTACAATGAGCAGTTCTTC | CATSDSGTADPSSYNEQFF
TRBJ1-4 | NA | NA | TRBV19 | TGTGCCAGTAGGGGGAATACTAATGAAAAACTGTTTTTT | CASRGNTNEKLFF
TRBJ2-2 | many | TRBD1 | TRBV24-1 | TGTGCCACCAGTGATTTGAGGACAGGGACCGGGGAGCTGTTTTTT | CATSDLRTGTGELFF
TRBJ2-5 | many | NA | TRBV7-2 | TGTGCCAGCAGCAGGGAGCGCGGTCGGCAAGAGACCCAGTACTTC | CASSRERGRQETQYF
TRBJ1-6 | few | TRBD1 | TRBV6-2/TRBV6-3 | TGTGCCAGCAGGCGTTATCCGGGACAGGGCTATTCACCCCTCCACTTT | CASRRYPGQGYSPLHF
TRBJ2-3 | NA | NA | TRBV24-1 | TGTGCCACCAGTGGTGTCACGGGGACGACTAGCACAGATACGCAGTATTTT | CATSGVTGTTSTDTQYF
TRBJ2-7 | many | TRBD1 | TRBV7-2 | TGTGCCAGCGGAAAGGACAGGGGAGACTACGAGCAGTACTTC | CASGKDRGDYEQYF
TRBJ2-7 | NA | TRBD2 | TRBV10-3 | TGTGCCATCAGTGAAGGGACTAGCAAGTACGAGCAGTACTTC | CAISEGTSKYEQYF
TRBJ2-3 | many | TRBD2 | TRBV12-3/TRBV12-4 | TGTGCCAGCAGCTCCGGGACTAGCGACACAGATACGCAGTATTTT | CASSSGTSDTDTQYF
TRBJ2-1 | many | NA | TRBV6-1 | TGTGCCAGCAGTGAAGAGGCAGCGGTCTACAATGAGCAGTTCTTC | CASSEEAAVYNEQFF
TRBJ2-7 | few | NA | TRBV20-1 | TGCAGTGCTAACGGGGCGGGAAGATACGAGCAGTACTTC | CSANGAGRYEQYF
TRBJ1-1 | few | NA | TRBV4-1 | TGCGCCAGCAGCCAAGTTCCCGGGGGCGAAGAAGAAACTGAAGCTTTCTTT | CASSQVPGGEEETEAFF
TRBJ1-5 | many | TRBD1 | TRBV7-9 | TGTGCCAGCAGCTCCCCTTGGGGTCAGGGGGCCAGCGGCAATCAGCCCCAGCATTTT | CASSSPWGQGASGNQPQHF
TRBJ2-1 | NA | NA | TRBV4-3 | TGCGCCAGCAGCCAAGATCCAGGGGGGATCGATGAGCAGTTCTTC | CASSQDPGGIDEQFF
TRBJ1-4 | few | NA | TRBV11-3 | TGTGCCAGCAGCTTATCTTTAGTAGATGAAAAACTGTTTTTT | CASSLSLVDEKLFF
TRBJ2-5 | NA | TRBD2 | TRBV10-3 | TGTGCCATCAGTGCTAGCGGGTCCCAAGAGACCCAGTACTTC | CAISASGSQETQYF
TRBJ2-3 | few | NA | TRBV30 | TGTGCCTGGGGATGGGCAGGGAGCACAGATACGCAGTATTTT | CAWGWAGSTDTQYF
TRBJ2-5 | few | NA | TRBV4-1 | TGCGCCAGCAAGGCCGGGGGGACCCAGTACTTC | CASKAGGTQYF
TRBJ1-5 | NA | NA | TRBV27 | TGTGCCAGCAGTCCCACAGGGTATCAGCCCCAGCATTTT | CASSPTGYQPQHF
TRBJ2-2 | few | TRBD2 | TRBV20-1 | TGCAGTGCTAGAGACGGCGGGAGGGGCACCGGGGAGCTGTTTTTT | CSARDGGRGTGELFF
TRBJ2-7 | few | NA | TRBV7-4 | TGTGCCAGCAGCTTAGTAACGCCGGACGGGGAGCAGTACTTC | CASSLVTPDGEQYF
TRBJ1-6 | many | NA | TRBV4-1 | TGCGCCAGCAGCCAGGGAGCTAATTCACCCCTCCACTTT | CASSQGANSPLHF
TRBJ2-7 | NA | NA | TRBV12-3/TRBV12-4 | TGTGCCAGCAGCCCCGCCGGGGTCTACGAGCAGTACTTC | CASSPAGVYEQYF
TRBJ2-7 | many | TRBD2 | TRBV5-1 | TGCGCCAGCAGCACCGGACTAGCGGGAGGGTACGAGCAGTACTTC | CASSTGLAGGYEQYF
TRBJ1-1 | NA | NA | TRBV7-9 | TGTGCCAGCAGCCGGGGGGGGTCCAGCACTGAAGCTTTCTTT | CASSRGGSSTEAFF
TRBJ2-7 | few | NA | TRBV4-3 | TGCGCCAGCAGCCAAGATCGAGACAGTTTTCTCTACGAGCAGTACTTC | CASSQDRDSFLYEQYF
TRBJ1-6 | few | NA | TRBV27 | TGTGCCAGCAGTTTGGGAATTCGTTCACCCCTCCACTTT | CASSLGIRSPLHF
TRBJ1-1 | once | TRBD1 | TRBV14 | TGTGCCAGCAGCCAATTAGGGGAGGGGGCCCACACTGAAGCTTTCTTT | CASSQLGEGAHTEAFF
TRBJ2-1 | NA | NA | TRBV27 | TGTGCCAGCAGTTTAGGGGTCGTAATAGCGGCTGTGGATGAGCAGTTCTTC | CASSLGVVIAAVDEQFF
TRBJ2-3 | NA | TRBD2 | TRBV14 | TGTGCCAGCAGCCACTACCCTAGCGGGGGGGCTGATACGCAGTATTTT | CASSHYPSGGADTQYF
TRBJ2-7 | NA | NA | TRBV28 | TGTGCCAGCAGTCCCTCCACAGGGGGGGAAGACGAGCAGTACTTC | CASSPSTGGEDEQYF